This note documents a single T cell receptor beta chain sequence. Its antigen is unidentified. TCRdb's table, derived via immunoSEQ multiplex PCR, lists solely in-frame clones and lacks some. In the table there are over 35,000 clones, about 86% of which are singletons. This specimen belongs to a study of OX40 agonist ivuxolimab in advanced cancers. Study-wide context: Head and neck, renal cell, melanoma or hepatocellular carcinoma were the cancers that dose-escalation patients had. Findings and limits, study-wide: Partial responders at 0.1-3.0 mg/kg had among the lowest clonal expansion.

Researchers took blood at baseline, on cycle 4 day 1, and on cycle 7 day 1. The CDR3 covers 13 residues. Germline V gene sequence: CDR1 SGHNT, CDR2 YENEEA. With 5 bases clipped from V and 13 bases from J, the junction kept 8 bases outside the gene matches. Sequencing used CD4+ or CD8+ T cells sorted from blood, obtained in a trial of the OX40 agonist ivuxolimab. The gene calls are TRBV11-3 and TRBJ2-1, with TRBD1 matching 10 bases. This receptor was taken from an adult with an advanced solid tumor such as melanoma, head and neck, liver or kidney cancer. CDR3 nucleotides: TGTGCCAGCAGCACAGGGGGACAGGGGCCCCAGTTCTTC. Translation: CASSTGGQGPQFF. Complete variable domain (other parts from reference TRBV11-3 and TRBJ2-1): EAGVVQSPRYKIIEKKQPVAFWCNPISGHNTLYWYLQNLGQGPELLIRYENEEAVDDSQLPKDRFSAERLKGVDSTLKIQPAELGDSAVYLCASSTGGQGPQFFGPGTRLTVL.